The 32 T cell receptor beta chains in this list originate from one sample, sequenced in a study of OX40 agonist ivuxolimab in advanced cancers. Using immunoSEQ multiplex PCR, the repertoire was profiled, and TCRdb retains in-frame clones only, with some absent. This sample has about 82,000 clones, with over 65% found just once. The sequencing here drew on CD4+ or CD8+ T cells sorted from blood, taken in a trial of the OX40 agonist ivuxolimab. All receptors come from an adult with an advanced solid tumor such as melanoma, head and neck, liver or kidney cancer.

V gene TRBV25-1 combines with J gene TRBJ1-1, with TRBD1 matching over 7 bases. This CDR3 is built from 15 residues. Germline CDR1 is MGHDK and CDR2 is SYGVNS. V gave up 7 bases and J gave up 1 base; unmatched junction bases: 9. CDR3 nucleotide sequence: TGTGCCAGCATCGACGGAAGGACAGGGAACACTGAAGCTTTCTTT. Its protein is CASIDGRTGNTEAFF.

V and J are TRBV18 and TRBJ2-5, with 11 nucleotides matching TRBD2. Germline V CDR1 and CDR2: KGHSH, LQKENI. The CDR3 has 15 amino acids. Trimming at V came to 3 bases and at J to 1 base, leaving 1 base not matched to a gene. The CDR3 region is CASSPTSGGQETQYF. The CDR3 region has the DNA TGTGCCAGCTCACCCACTAGCGGGGGCCAAGAGACCCAGTACTTC.

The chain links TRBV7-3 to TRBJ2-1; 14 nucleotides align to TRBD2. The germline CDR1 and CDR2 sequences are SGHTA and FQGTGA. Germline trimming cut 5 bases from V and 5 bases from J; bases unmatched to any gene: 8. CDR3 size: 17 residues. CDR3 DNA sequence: TGTGCCAGCAGCCTACAACCGACTAGCGGGGGGGACAATGAGCAGTTCTTC. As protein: CASSLQPTSGGDNEQFF.

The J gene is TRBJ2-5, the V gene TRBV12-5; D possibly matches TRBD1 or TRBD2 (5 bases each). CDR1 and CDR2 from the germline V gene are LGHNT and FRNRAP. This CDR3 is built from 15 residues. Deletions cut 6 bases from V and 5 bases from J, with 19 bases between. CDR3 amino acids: CASGTSGTYGETQYF. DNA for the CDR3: TGTGCTAGTGGGACCTCCGGGACCTATGGGGAGACCCAGTACTTC.

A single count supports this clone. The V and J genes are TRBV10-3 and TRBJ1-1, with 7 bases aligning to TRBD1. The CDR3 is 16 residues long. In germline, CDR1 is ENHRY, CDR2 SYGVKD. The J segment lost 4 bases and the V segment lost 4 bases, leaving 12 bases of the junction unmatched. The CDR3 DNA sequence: TGTGCCATCAGTGGGGGGTCGACAGGGAAACTCACTGAAGCTTTCTTT. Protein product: CAISGGSTGKLTEAFF.

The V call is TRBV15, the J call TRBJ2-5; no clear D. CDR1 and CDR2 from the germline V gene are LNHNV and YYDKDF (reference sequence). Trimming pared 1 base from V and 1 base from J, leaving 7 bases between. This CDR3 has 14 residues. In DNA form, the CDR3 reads TGTGCCACCAGCAGAGGGCCAGCCCAAGAGACCCAGTACTTC. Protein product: CATSRGPAQETQYF.

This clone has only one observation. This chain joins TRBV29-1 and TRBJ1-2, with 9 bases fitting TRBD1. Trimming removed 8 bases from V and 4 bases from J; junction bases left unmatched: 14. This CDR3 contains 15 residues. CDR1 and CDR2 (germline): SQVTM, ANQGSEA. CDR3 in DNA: TGCAGCCCTAATCCCGGCCGGGACAGGGCCTATGGCTACACCTTC. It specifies CSPNPGRDRAYGYTF.

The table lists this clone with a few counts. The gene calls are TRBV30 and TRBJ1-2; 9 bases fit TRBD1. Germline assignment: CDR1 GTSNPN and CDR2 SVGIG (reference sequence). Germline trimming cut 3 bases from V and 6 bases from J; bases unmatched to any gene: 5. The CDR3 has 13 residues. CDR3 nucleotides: TGTGCCTGGAGCCCTGGGACAGGGAATGGCTACACCTTC. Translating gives CAWSPGTGNGYTF.

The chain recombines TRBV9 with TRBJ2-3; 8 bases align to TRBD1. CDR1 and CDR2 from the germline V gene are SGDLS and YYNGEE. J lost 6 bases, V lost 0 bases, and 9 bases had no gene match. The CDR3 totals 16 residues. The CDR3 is CASSVVGQGLLDTQYF. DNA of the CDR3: TGTGCCAGCAGCGTAGTCGGACAGGGTCTTCTGGATACGCAGTATTTT. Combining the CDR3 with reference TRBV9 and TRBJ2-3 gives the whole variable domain DSGVTQTPKHLITATGQRVTLRCSPRSGDLSVYWYQQSLDQGLQFLIQYYNGEERAKGNILERFSAQQFPDLHSELNLSSLELGDSALYFCASSVVGQGLLDTQYFGPGTRLTVL.

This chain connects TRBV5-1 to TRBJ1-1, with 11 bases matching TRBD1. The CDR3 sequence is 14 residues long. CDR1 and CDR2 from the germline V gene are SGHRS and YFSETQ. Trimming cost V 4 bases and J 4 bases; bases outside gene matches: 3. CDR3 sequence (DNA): TGCGCCAGCAGCCGTGGGACAGGGGGCACTGAAGCTTTCTTT. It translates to CASSRGTGGTEAFF.

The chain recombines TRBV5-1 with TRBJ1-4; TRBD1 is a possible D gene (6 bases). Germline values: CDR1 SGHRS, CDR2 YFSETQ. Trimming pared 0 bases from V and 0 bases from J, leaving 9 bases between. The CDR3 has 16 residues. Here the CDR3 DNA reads TGCGCCAGCAGCTTGGGGGACATTGCAACTAATGAAAAACTGTTTTTT. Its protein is CASSLGDIATNEKLFF.

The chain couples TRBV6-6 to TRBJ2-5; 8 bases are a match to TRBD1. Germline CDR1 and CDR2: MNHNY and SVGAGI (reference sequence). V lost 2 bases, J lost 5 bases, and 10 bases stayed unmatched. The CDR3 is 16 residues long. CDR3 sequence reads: CASSYSQGAFWETQYF. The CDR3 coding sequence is TGTGCCAGCAGTTACAGTCAGGGGGCGTTTTGGGAGACCCAGTACTTC.

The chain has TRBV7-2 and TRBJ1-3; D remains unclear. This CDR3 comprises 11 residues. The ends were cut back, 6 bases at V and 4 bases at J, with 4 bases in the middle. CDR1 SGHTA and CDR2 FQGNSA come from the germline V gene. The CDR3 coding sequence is TGTGCCAGCAGTTCCGGAAACACCATATATTTT. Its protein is CASSSGNTIYF.

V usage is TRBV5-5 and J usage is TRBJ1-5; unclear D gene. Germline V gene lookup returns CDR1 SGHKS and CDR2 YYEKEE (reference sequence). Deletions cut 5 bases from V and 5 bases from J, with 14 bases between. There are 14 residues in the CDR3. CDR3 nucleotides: TGTGCCAGCAGTCAGCAGTTAAGTGATCAGCCCCAGCATTTT. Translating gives CASSQQLSDQPQHF.

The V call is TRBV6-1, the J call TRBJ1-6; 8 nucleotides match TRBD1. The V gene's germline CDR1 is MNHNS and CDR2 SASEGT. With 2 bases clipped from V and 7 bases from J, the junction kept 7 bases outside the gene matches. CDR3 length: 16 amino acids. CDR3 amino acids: CASSEHDRGTNSPLHF. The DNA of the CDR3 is TGTGCCAGCAGTGAACACGACAGGGGTACGAATTCACCCCTCCACTTT.

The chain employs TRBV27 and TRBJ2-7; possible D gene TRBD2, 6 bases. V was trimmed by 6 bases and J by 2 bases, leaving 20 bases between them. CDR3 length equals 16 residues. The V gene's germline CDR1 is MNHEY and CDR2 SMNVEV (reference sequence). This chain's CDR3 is CASSRLSGGTPYEQYF. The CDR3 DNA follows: TGTGCCAGCAGCCGCCTCTCCGGGGGTACTCCCTACGAGCAGTACTTC.

CDR3 sequence: CASRDRSTDTQYF. CDR3 nucleotide sequence: TGTGCCAGCAGGGACAGGAGCACAGATACGCAGTATTTT. This chain links TRBV5-8 with TRBJ2-3; 7 positions match TRBD1. The junction had 0 bases not matched to a gene; V was cut back by 5 bases and J by 0 bases. CDR1 and CDR2 from the germline V gene are SGHTS and YDEGEE. The CDR3 runs 13 residues.

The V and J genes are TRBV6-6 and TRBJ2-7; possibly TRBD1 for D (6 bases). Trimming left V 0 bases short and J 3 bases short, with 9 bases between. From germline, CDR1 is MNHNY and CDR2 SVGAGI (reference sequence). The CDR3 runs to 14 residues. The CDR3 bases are TGTGCCAGCAGTTACTCAGGACAGATCTACGAGCAGTACTTC. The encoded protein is CASSYSGQIYEQYF.

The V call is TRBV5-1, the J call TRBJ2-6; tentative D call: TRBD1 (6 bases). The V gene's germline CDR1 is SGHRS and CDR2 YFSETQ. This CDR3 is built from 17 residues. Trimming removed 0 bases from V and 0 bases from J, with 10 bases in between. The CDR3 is CASSLGQVFSGANVLTF. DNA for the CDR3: TGCGCCAGCAGCTTGGGACAGGTCTTCTCTGGGGCCAACGTCCTGACTTTC.

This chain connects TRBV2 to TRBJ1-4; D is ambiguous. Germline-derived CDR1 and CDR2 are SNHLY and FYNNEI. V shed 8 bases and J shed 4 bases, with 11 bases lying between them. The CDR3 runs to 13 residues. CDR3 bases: TGTGCCAGCCAACCGGCCGGTAATGAAAAACTGTTTTTT. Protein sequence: CASQPAGNEKLFF.

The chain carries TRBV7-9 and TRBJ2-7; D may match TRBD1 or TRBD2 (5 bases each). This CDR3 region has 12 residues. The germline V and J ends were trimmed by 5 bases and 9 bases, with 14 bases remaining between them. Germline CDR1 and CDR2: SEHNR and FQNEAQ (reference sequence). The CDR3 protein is CASSPEGHGQYF. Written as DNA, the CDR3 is TGTGCCAGCAGCCCCGAGGGGCACGGGCAGTACTTC.

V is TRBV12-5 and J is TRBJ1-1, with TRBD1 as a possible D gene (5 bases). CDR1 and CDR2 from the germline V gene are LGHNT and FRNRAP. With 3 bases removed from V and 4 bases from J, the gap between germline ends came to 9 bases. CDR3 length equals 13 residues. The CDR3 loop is CASGLEGLTEAFF. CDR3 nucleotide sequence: TGTGCTAGTGGTTTAGAGGGGCTCACTGAAGCTTTCTTT.

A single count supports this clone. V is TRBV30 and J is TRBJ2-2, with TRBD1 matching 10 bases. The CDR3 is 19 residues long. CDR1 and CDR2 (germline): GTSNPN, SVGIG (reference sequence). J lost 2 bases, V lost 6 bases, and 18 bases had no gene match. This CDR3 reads CACSPRGTGVLYNTGELFF. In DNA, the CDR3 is TGTGCCTGCTCACCTCGCGGGACAGGGGTCTTGTATAACACCGGGGAGCTGTTTTTT. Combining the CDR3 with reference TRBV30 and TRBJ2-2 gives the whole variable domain SQTIHQWPATLVQPVGSPLSLECTVEGTSNPNLYWYRQAAGRGLQLLFYSVGIGQISSEVPQNLSASRPQDRQFILSSKKLLLSDSGFYLCACSPRGTGVLYNTGELFFGEGSRLTVL.

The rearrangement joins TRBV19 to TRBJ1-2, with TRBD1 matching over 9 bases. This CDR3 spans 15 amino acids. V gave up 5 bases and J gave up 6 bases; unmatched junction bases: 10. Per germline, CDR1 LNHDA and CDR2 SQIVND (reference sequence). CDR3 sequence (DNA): TGTGCCAGTAGTGTGAACCCCGGGACAGGGAATGGCTACACCTTC. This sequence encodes CASSVNPGTGNGYTF.

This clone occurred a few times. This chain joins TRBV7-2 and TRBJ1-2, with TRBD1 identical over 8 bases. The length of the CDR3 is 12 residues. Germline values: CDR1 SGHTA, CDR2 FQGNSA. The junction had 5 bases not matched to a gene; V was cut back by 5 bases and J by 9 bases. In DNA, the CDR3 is TGTGCCAGCAGCCTCCGGACAGGGAGCTACACCTTC. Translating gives CASSLRTGSYTF.

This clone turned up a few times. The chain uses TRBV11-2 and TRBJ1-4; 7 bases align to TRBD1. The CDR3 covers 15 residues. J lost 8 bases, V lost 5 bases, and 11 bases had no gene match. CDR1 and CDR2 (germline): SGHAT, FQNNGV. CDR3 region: CASSRMTGSGEKLFF. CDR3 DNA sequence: TGTGCCAGCAGCCGAATGACAGGGAGTGGCGAAAAACTGTTTTTT.

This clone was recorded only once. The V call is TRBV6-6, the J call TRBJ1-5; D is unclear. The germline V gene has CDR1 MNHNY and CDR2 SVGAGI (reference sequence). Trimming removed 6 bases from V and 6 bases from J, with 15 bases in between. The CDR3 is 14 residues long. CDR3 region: CASSPTDPSQPQHF. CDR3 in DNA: TGTGCCAGCAGCCCAACCGACCCCAGTCAGCCCCAGCATTTT.

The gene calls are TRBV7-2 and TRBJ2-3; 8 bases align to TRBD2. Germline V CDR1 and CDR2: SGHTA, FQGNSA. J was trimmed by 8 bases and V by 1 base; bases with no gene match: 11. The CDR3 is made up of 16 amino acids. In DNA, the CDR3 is TGTGCCAGCAGCTTAGTAGAGGTGGCCAGCGGGGGTACGCAGTATTTT. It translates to CASSLVEVASGGTQYF. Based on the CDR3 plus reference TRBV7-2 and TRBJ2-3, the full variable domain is GAGVSQSPSNKVTEKGKDVELRCDPISGHTALYWYRQSLGQGLEFLIYFQGNSAPDKSGLPSDRFSAERTGGSVSTLTIQRTQQEDSAVYLCASSLVEVASGGTQYFGPGTRLTVL.

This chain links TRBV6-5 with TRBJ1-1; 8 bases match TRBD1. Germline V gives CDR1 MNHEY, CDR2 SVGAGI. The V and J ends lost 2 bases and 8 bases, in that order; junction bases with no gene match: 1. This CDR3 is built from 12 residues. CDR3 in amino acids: CASSYGQGEAFF. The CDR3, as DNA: TGTGCCAGCAGTTACGGACAGGGAGAAGCTTTCTTT.

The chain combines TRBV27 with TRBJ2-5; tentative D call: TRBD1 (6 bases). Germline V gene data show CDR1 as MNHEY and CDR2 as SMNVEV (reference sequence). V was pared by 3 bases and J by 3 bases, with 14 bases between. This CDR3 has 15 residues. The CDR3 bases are TGTGCCAGCAGTTTTTTGGGGGCGGTGGAAGAGACCCAGTACTTC. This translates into CASSFLGAVEETQYF.

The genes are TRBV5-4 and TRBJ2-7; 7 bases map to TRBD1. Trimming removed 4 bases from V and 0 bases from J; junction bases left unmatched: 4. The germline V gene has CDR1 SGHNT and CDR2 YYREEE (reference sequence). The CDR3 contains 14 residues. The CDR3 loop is CASSPGQRSYEQYF. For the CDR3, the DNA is TGTGCCAGCAGCCCGGGACAGCGCTCCTACGAGCAGTACTTC.

In DNA form, the CDR3 reads TGTGCCAGCAGCCAAAAGGGACAGGGACAAGAGACCCAGTACTTC. The encoded protein is CASSQKGQGQETQYF. The genes are TRBV7-2 and TRBJ2-5; 9 positions match TRBD1. Germline V gene data show CDR1 as SGHTA and CDR2 as FQGNSA. V dropped 5 bases and J dropped 2; count of bases not matched to a gene: 6. This CDR3 region has 15 residues.